This entry describes one T cell receptor (beta chain). Its antigen is still unknown. Treatment noted: oral pan-JAK inhibitor, 5-10 mg twice daily. The data derive from a study of CD8+ T cells in alopecia areata. Study-wide context: Patients took tofacitinib for 6 to 18 months, followed by 6 drug-free months. Study-wide results and limits: Tofacitinib significantly brought down scalp clonality and expanded CD8+ clones among top 100.

Germline lookup yields CDR1 MNHEY and CDR2 SVGAGI. Trimming removed 8 bases from V and 2 bases from J; junction bases left unmatched: 7. CDR3 length: 15 residues. Reverse transcription of extracted RNA yielded cDNA, which provided the sequencing template. Sequenced by immunoSEQ multiplex PCR; TCRdb stores in-frame clones only, minus some. The repertoire has approximately 170,000 clones, 60% of them found once; the top ten carry roughly 0.67%. This sequence originates from a human donor with alopecia areata. Sample: CD4+ T cells sorted from blood, taken at week 4, from a patient treated with tofacitinib. The chain joins TRBV6-5 to TRBJ2-1; 9 bases align to TRBD2. CDR3 sequence: CASQEGGRAYNEQFF. The CDR3 coding sequence is TGTGCCAGCCAGGAGGGCGGGAGGGCCTACAATGAGCAGTTCTTC.